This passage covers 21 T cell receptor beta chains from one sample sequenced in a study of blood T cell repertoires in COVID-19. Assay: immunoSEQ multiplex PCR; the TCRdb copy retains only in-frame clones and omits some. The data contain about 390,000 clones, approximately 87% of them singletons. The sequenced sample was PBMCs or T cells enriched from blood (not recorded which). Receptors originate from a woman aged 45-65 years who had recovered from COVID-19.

The CDR3 region is CATSSRTGSGNTIYF. The CDR3 bases are TGTGCCACCAGCTCCCGGACAGGCTCTGGAAACACCATATATTTT. The V gene is TRBV15, the J gene TRBJ1-3; 7 positions agree with TRBD1. The ends lost 5 bases at V and 0 bases at J; junction bases unmatched: 4. Germline CDR1 reads LNHNV; CDR2 reads YYDKDF (reference sequence). The CDR3 loop spans 15 amino acids.

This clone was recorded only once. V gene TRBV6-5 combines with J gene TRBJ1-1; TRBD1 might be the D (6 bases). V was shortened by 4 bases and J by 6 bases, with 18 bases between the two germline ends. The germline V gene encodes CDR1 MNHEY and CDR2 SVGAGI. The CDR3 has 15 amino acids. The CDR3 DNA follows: TGTGCCAGCAGTTCTCTTAGCCTCGGACAGCCTGAAGCTTTCTTT. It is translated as CASSSLSLGQPEAFF.

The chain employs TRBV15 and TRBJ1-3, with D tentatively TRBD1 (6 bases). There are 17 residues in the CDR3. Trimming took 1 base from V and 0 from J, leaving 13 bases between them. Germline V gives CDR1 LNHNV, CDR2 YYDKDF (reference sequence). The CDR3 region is CATSRGTARPSGNTIYF. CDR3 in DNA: TGTGCCACCAGCAGAGGGACAGCTCGACCCTCTGGAAACACCATATATTTT.

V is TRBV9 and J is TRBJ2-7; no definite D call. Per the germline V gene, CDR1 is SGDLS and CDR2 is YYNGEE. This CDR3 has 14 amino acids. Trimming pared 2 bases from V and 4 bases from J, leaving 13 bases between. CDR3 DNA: TGTGCCAGCAGCGTCGGAGCCCCTCTTTACGAGCAGTACTTC. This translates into CASSVGAPLYEQYF.

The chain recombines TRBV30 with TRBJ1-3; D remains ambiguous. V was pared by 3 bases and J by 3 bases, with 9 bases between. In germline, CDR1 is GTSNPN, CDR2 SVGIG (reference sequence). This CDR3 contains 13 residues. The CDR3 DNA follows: TGTGCCTGGAGCAACTTCCATGGAAACACCATATATTTT. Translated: CAWSNFHGNTIYF.

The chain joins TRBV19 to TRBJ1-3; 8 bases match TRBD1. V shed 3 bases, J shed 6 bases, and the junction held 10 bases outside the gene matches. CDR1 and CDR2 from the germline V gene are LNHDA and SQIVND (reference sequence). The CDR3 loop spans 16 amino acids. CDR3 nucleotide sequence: TGTGCCAGTAGTATCTTGACCGGGACAGGCTCAAACACCATATATTTT. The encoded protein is CASSILTGTGSNTIYF.

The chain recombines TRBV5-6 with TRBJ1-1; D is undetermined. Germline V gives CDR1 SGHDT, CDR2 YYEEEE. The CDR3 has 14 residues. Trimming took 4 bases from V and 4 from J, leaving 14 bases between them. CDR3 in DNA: TGTGCCAGCAGCCAACCGGTACTCGGCACTGAAGCTTTCTTT. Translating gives CASSQPVLGTEAFF.

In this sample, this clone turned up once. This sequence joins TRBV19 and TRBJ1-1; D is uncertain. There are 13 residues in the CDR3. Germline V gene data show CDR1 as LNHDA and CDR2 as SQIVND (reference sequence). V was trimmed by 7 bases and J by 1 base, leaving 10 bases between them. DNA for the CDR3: TGTGCCAGTAATCCTCACGGGAACACTGAAGCTTTCTTT. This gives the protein CASNPHGNTEAFF.

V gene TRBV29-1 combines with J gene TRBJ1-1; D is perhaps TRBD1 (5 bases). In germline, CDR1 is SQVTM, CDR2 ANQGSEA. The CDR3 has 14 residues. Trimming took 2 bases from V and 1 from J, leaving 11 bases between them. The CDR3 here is CSVERTSPNTEAFF. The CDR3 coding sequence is TGCAGCGTTGAAAGGACAAGCCCGAACACTGAAGCTTTCTTT.

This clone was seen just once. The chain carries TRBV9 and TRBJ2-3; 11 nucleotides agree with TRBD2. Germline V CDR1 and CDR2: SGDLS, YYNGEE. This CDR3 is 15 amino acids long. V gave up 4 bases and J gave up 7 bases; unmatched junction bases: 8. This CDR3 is CASSSLTSGVNTQYF. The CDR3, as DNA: TGTGCCAGCAGCTCTTTGACTAGCGGGGTAAATACGCAGTATTTT.

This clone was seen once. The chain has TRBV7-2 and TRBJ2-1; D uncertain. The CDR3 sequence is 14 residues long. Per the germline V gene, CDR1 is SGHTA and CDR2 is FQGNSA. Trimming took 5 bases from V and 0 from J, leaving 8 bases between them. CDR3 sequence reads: CASSPTYSYNEQFF. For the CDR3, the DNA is TGTGCCAGCAGCCCAACCTACTCCTACAATGAGCAGTTCTTC.

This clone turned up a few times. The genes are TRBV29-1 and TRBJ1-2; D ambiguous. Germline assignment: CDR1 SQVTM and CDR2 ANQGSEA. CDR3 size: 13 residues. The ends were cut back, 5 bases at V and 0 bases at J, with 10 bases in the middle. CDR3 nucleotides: TGCAGCGTTACTAGCAGGACTAACTATGGCTACACCTTC. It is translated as CSVTSRTNYGYTF.

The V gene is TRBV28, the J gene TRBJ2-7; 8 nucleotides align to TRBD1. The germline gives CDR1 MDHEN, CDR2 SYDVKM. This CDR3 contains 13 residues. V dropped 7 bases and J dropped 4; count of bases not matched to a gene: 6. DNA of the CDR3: TGTGCCAGCATAGGGACAGGCCGTTACGAGCAGTACTTC. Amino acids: CASIGTGRYEQYF.

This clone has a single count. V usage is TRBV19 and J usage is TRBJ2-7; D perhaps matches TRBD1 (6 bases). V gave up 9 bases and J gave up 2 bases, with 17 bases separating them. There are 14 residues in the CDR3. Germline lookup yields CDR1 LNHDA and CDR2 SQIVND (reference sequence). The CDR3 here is CASRVGQGPYEQYF. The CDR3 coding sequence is TGTGCCAGCCGAGTGGGGCAGGGGCCCTACGAGCAGTACTTC.

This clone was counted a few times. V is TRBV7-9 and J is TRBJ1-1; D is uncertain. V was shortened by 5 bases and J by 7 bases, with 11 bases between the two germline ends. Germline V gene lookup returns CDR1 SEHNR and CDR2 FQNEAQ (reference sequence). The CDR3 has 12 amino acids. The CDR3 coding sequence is TGTGCCAGCAGCCGAATACGGGATGAAGCTTTCTTT. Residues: CASSRIRDEAFF.

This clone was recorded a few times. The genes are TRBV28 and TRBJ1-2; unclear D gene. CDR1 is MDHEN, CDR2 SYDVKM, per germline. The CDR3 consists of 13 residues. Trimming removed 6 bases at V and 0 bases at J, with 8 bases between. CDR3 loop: CASRGRSNYGYTF. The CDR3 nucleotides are TGTGCCAGCAGGGGCAGATCTAACTATGGCTACACCTTC.

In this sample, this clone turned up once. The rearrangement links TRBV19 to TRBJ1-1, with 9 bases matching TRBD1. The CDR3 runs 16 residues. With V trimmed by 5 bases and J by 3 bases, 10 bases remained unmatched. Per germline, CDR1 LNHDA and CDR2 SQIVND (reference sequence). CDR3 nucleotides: TGTGCCAGTAGTGCCTACCCACAGGGGGCCGACACTGAAGCTTTCTTT. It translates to CASSAYPQGADTEAFF.

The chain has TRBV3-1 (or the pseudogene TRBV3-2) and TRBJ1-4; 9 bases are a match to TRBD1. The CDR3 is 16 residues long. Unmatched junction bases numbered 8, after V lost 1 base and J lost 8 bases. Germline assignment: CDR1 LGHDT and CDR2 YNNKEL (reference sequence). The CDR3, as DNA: TGTGCCAGCAGCCAAGCTTCCGGGACAGGGTCCGAAAAACTGTTTTTT. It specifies CASSQASGTGSEKLFF.

CDR3 bases: TGTGCCAGCAGCTTACAGGGTTTCCACGAGCAGTACTTC. It encodes CASSLQGFHEQYF. V usage is TRBV11-1 and J usage is TRBJ2-7; possibly TRBD1 for D (5 bases). V shed 2 bases and J shed 5 bases, with 10 bases lying between them. Germline values: CDR1 SGHAT, CDR2 FQDESV (reference sequence). The CDR3 runs to 13 residues.

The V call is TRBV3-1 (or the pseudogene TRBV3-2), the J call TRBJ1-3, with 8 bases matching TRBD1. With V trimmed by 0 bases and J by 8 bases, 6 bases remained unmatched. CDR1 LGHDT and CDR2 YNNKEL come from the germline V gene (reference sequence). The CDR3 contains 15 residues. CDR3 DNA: TGTGCCAGCAGCCAAGAGCAGGGGGCGGGCTACACCATATATTTT. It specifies CASSQEQGAGYTIYF.

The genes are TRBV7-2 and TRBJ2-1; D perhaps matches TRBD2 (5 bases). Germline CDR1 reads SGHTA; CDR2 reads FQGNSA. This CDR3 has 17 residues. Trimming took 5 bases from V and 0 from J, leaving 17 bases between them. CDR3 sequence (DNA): TGTGCCAGCAGCCCCCGCGGCGTAGCGCTCTCCTACAATGAGCAGTTCTTC. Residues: CASSPRGVALSYNEQFF. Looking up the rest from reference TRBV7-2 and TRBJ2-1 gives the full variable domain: GAGVSQSPSNKVTEKGKDVELRCDPISGHTALYWYRQSLGQGLEFLIYFQGNSAPDKSGLPSDRFSAERTGGSVSTLTIQRTQQEDSAVYLCASSPRGVALSYNEQFFGPGTRLTVL.